The present TCR beta chain was sequenced within a study of blood T cell repertoires in COVID-19 (dated by TCRdb to 2018 to 2020). Study-level background: Samples covering the acute and convalescent phases of COVID-19 were provided by collaborators in the United States, Italy and Spain. A freely available public database, intended as a resource for researchers studying the immune response to SARS-CoV-2, is where the repertoires were released. The prospective study material was composed of cDNA or gDNA derived from T cells, B-cell-depleted T cells, or PBMCs. HLA class I and class II types, where available, came from metadata supplied by the sample provider rather than from assay-based typing. The sample metadata nearly always contained a de-identified subject ID, COVID-19 status, age in years and sex. Subjects who had been exposed to COVID-19, were actively infected with it, or had recovered from it provided the deeply sampled blood TCRbeta repertoires that made up the dataset. The samples were drawn from two sources: the first 160 participants of the ongoing ImmuneRACE study, and 1,200 or so subjects contributed by 6 global collaborators. What the research found in general, with its limitations: The quantity of clinical and demographic metadata differed by source and by participant and was supplied without curation.

Concerning this clone itself: Its specific antigen is unknown. No quality values exist for individual bases; no much larger clone is one base distant.

CDR1 and CDR2 (LGHNA, YSLEER) derive from the germline V gene. The CDR3 contains 16 residues, cysteine and phenylalanine counted. Kept here is only the CDR3 DNA, which spans 48 bases and is read in frame from base 1. V lost 1 base and J lost 0 bases; the stretch between them is 11 bases long. TCRbeta CDR3 regions were amplified from genomic DNA using the immunoSEQ Assay, a bias-controlled multiplex PCR. As for the original processing: Within the assay, amplification of reference gene primers was used to estimate how many nucleated cells each sample contained. To quantify the absolute abundance of each unique TCRbeta CDR3 rearrangement, sequence reads were collapsed and filtered. For each sample, productive Simpson clonality was calculated as the square root of Simpson's diversity index over productive rearrangements. What TCRdb holds here is the immuneACCESS table cut down to in-frame rearrangements. Part of the clones is not present; checked against another copy, under half of the missing clones reflect an unresolved V gene, and the others are unexplained. V and J calls and clone size follow that table, whereas D and trimming were derived from the DNA. Present in this sample are about 240,000 clones, roughly four fifths of which were seen just once. The top ten constitute roughly 12% of the sample.

Each collaborating institution followed its own protocols to collect whole blood in K2EDTA tubes. For TCRbeta analysis, collaborator samples were shipped as frozen whole blood, as isolated PBMCs, or as DNA extracted from either sample type. Source material: peripheral blood. The sequence was obtained from a woman aged 55-70 years with active or convalescent COVID-19. The chain employs TRBV4-3 and TRBJ2-3, and TRBD2 may be the D gene, going by 5 matching bases. The DNA reads as follows: TGCGCCAGCAGCCAAGGAGACTACTCTAGCACAGATACGCAGTATTTT. Translated, this is CASSQGDYSSTDTQYF.